This TCR beta chain was sequenced for a study of blood T cell repertoires in COVID-19. At the level of the study: Nucleic acid was either cDNA or gDNA, and it came from T cells, B-cell-depleted T cells, or PBMCs.

Sequencing used immunoSEQ multiplex PCR; TCRdb keeps in-frame clones, though not all of them. Of approximately 290,000 clones in the sample, 75% to 90% were seen once. Germline V gene sequence: CDR1 LGHDT, CDR2 YNNKEL (reference sequence). V shed 1 base and J 3 bases; nucleotides not matched to a gene: 1. This CDR3 region has 14 residues. Adults between about 18 and 95 years of age took part from 20 to 25 US areas. On this clone: Other DNA sequences in this specimen translate into the identical CDR3.

The sequenced sample consisted of PBMCs or T cells enriched from blood (not recorded which). The TCR sequence derives from a woman aged 25 to 45 who had recovered from COVID-19. The chain couples TRBV3-1 (or the pseudogene TRBV3-2) to TRBJ2-7; 9 bases map to TRBD2. The CDR3 reads CASSQGRGGYEQYF. In nucleotides, the CDR3 is TGTGCCAGCAGCCAAGGGCGGGGGGGCTACGAGCAGTACTTC.